This is a list of T cell receptor beta chains from one sample in a study of T-cell reconstitution after alpha-beta-depleted transplantation in children. TCRdb redid the calling of the PCR reads with MiXCR, one entry per CDR3 protein. The sample yields 440,000 or so distinct CDR3 sequences, 43% seen once. Source: PBMCs, taken before TCRalphabeta/CD19-depleted stem cell transplant. The receptors were sampled from a girl aged 2-10 years with aplastic anemia, due to receive a stem cell transplant. CDR3s include the opening cysteine and the closing phenylalanine or tryptophan. D genes are given only for firm matches. Only part of the rows carry a size: once, few, many, or a class if the clone is expanded.

d_call clone_size j_call v_call cdr3_nt cdr3_aa
TRBD2 few TRBJ2-7 TRBV6-1 TGTGCCAGCATGGCCCTAGCGGGGGACTCCTACGAGCAGTACTTC CASMALAGDSYEQYF
TRBD1 . TRBJ2-1 TRBV4-2 TGTGGCAGCTCCCGGGGGACAGGGGACAATGAGCAGTTCTTC CGSSRGTGDNEQFF
. . TRBJ1-1 TRBV6-5 TGTGCCAGTCAACAGGGTAACACTGAAGCTTTCTTT CASQQGNTEAFF
. . TRBJ2-7 TRBV4-1 TGCGCCAGCAGCCACGACCTGAAGGGCGAGCAGTACTTC CASSHDLKGEQYF
. . TRBJ2-3 TRBV20-1 TGCAGTGCCGTTCTAGCTAACACAGATACGCAGTATTTT CSAVLANTDTQYF
. . TRBJ2-7 TRBV6-2/TRBV6-3 TGTGCCAGCAGTCGGGGGAGTTACGAGCAGTACTTC CASSRGSYEQYF
. few TRBJ2-1 TRBV10-3 TGTGCCATCAGTGAAGACACGAATGAGCAGTTCTTC CAISEDTNEQFF
. few TRBJ1-5 TRBV20-1 TGCAGTGCTAGCCAGGGCAATCAGCCCCAGCATTTT CSASQGNQPQHF
TRBD1 many TRBJ2-5 TRBV20-1 TGCAGTGCTCCGCTACTGGGACAGGGTGAGACCCAGTACTTC CSAPLLGQGETQYF
. . TRBJ2-3 TRBV5-1 TGCGCCAGCACCCGGGGGACAGCTAGCACAGATACGCAGTATTTT CASTRGTASTDTQYF
. . TRBJ1-1 TRBV14 TGTGCCAGCAGCCATGCGGGGAACACTGAAGCTTTCTTT CASSHAGNTEAFF
. many TRBJ1-1 TRBV29-1 TGCAGCGTTGCTCCCTCGGGAGGGGCTCTCAGGGCTGAAGCTTTCTTT CSVAPSGGALRAEAFF
. few TRBJ1-1 TRBV7-2 TGTGCCAGCAGCTTCCCGTTACGAGGCCGGACGAACACTGAAGCTTTCTTT CASSFPLRGRTNTEAFF
. . TRBJ1-2 TRBV25-1 TGTGCCAGCAGTGAAAGCTTCTATGGCTACACCTTC CASSESFYGYTF
TRBD2 . TRBJ2-7 TRBV7-2 TGTGCCAGCAGCTTAGTGGGAGGGAACTCCTACGAGCAGTACTTC CASSLVGGNSYEQYF
. . TRBJ2-1 TRBV20-1 TGCAGTGCTAGGAAAGGGGAGATCCCTCAACCGAACAATGAGCAGTTCTTC CSARKGEIPQPNNEQFF
. . TRBJ2-7 TRBV7-9 TGTGCCAGCAGCCGCGCGATAGACGGCATGCAGTACTTC CASSRAIDGMQYF
. . TRBJ1-5 TRBV28 TGTGCCAGCAGTTTTTGGCGGGGAACCGCTACTCAGCCCCAGCATTTT CASSFWRGTATQPQHF
. . TRBJ2-4 TRBV5-1 TGCGCCAGCAGGCGGACAGCCAACACCGGAGATATAGCCAAAAACATTCAGTACTTC CASRRTANTGDIAKNIQYF
. . TRBJ2-6 TRBV7-3 TGTGCCAGCAGCTTCGGGGCGAACGGGGCCAACGTCCTGACTTTC CASSFGANGANVLTF
. . TRBJ1-1 TRBV7-9 TGTGCCAGCAGTACCGATCGGAGGGCTAACAGGGAGGCTTTCTTT CASSTDRRANREAFF
TRBD2 many TRBJ2-1 TRBV20-1 TGCAGTGCTAGACCGGGACTAGCGGGAGGGAGGGCCTACAATGAGCAGTTCTTC CSARPGLAGGRAYNEQFF
. many TRBJ1-5 TRBV6-5 TGTGCCAGCAGTTACTCGAACAGAGGCAATCAGCCCCAGCATTTT CASSYSNRGNQPQHF
. few TRBJ2-5 TRBV4-2 TGTGCCAGCAGCCAAGAGCCTTGGGAGACCCAGTACTTC CASSQEPWETQYF
. . TRBJ2-5 TRBV6-1 TGTGCCAGCAGTGTCAGGGGCCTCGGAGAGACCCAGTACTTC CASSVRGLGETQYF
TRBD1 . TRBJ2-1 TRBV6-1 TGTGCCAGCAAGGGAGGATCAGGGGGCAACAATGAGCAGTTCTTC CASKGGSGGNNEQFF
. few TRBJ2-1 TRBV12-3/TRBV12-4 TGTGCCAGCAGTTCGCCTAACAATGAGCAGTTCTTC CASSSPNNEQFF
. many TRBJ2-7 TRBV14 TGTGCCAGCAGCCACCGAGGAGGGGGGAAAGACTACGAGCAGTACTTC CASSHRGGGKDYEQYF
. many TRBJ1-6 TRBV7-2 TGTGCCAGCAGCTTAGGACGGTCACCCCTCCACTTT CASSLGRSPLHF
TRBD1 . TRBJ2-5 TRBV20-1 TGTGGTGCCCCCGGGACAGGGGCTCAAGAGACCCAGTACTTC CGAPGTGAQETQYF
. . TRBJ1-2 TRBV28 TGTGCCAGCCGGGAAGCTAACTATGGCTACACCTTC CASREANYGYTF
TRBD2 . TRBJ2-7 TRBV4-1 TGCGCCAGCAGCCAAGATGCTACTAGCGGGAGAAACGAGCAGTACTTC CASSQDATSGRNEQYF
. . TRBJ2-5 TRBV9 TGTGCCAGCAACCCCGGGGCTACTCAAGAGACCCAGTACTTC CASNPGATQETQYF
. . TRBJ2-3 TRBV29-1 TGCAGCATCGGACAGCGATTCACAGATACGCAGTATTTT CSIGQRFTDTQYF
. many TRBJ2-5 TRBV3-1 TGTGCCAGCAGCCAAGATCCGGGGAAGACCCAGTACTTC CASSQDPGKTQYF
. . TRBJ2-7 TRBV5-1 TGCGCCAGCAGCCGGGGGCTAGCCTTAGCTGACTACGAGCAGTACTTC CASSRGLALADYEQYF
. . TRBJ2-7 TRBV20-1 TGCAGTGCTCTCACGTCGTCAGGCTACGAGCAGTACTTC CSALTSSGYEQYF
TRBD2 . TRBJ2-7 TRBV20-1 TGCAGTGCTAGAATTAGCGGGAGAGGGGGAACGTTGGGGGTTTACGAGCAGTACTTC CSARISGRGGTLGVYEQYF
TRBD2 few TRBJ2-1 TRBV3-1 TGTGCCAGCAGCCAACCTCGGGGACTAGCGGGGGTACAATCCTACAATGAGCAGTTCTTC CASSQPRGLAGVQSYNEQFF
TRBD1 . TRBJ2-7 TRBV5-1 TGCGCCAGCAGCTTGCCCCTCCGGGACAGGAGCTACGAGCAGTACTTC CASSLPLRDRSYEQYF
TRBD2 . TRBJ2-3 TRBV20-1 TGCTGTGCTAGCCCCCCTACTAGAGCGGGGAGCACAGATACGCAGTATTTT CCASPPTRAGSTDTQYF
. many TRBJ2-5 TRBV6-5 TGTGCCAGCAGTTACTCGATCCCGCAGGGTCGATTCGGAGAGACCCAGTACTTC CASSYSIPQGRFGETQYF